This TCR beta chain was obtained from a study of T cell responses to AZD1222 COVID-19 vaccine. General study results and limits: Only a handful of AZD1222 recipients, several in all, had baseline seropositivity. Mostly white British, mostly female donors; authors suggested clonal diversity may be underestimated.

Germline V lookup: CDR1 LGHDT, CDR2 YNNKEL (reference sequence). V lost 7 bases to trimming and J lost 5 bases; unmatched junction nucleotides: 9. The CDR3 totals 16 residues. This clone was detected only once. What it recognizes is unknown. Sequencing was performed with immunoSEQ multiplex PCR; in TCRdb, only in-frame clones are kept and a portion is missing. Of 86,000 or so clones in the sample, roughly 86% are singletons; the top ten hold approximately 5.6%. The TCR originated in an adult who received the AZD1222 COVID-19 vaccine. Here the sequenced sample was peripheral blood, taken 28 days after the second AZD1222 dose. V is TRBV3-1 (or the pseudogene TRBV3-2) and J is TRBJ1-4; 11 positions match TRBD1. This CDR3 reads CASKRSGTGGNEKLFF. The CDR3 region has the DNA TGTGCCAGCAAGAGATCCGGGACAGGGGGGAATGAAAAACTGTTTTTT.